This T cell receptor (beta chain) derives from a study of Ad26.COV2.S vaccination and SARS-CoV-2 variants. Study as a whole: Participant was drawn from the COV1001 Ad26.COV2.S trial arm. Intramuscular Ad26.COV2.S at 5x10^10 or 1x10^11 viral particles.

The CDR3 runs 12 residues. V shed 5 bases and J shed 4 bases, with 7 bases lying between them. CDR1 is SGHVS and CDR2 is FQNEAQ in the germline V gene. The data were produced by immunoSEQ multiplex PCR, yet TCRdb's version contains in-frame clones alone and is incomplete. The repertoire has about 320,000 clones, roughly 88% of them found once; the top ten carry approximately 5%. Treatment: over 15 received Ad26.COV2.S at low or high dose, single or two shots; roughly five received placebo; per-sample allocation not given. Day 63 after the first injection of vaccine or placebo was the sampling time. Boston provided a donor who was an adult aged 18-55 years.

The chain employs TRBV7-8 and TRBJ2-3; D possibly corresponds to TRBD2 (6 bases). Material: peripheral blood, obtained in a trial of Ad26.COV2.S vaccine versus placebo. The TCR originated in a person between 18 and 65 years old who received the Ad26.COV2.S COVID-19 vaccine or a placebo. Written as DNA, the CDR3 is TGTGCCAGCAGCCCGGGGGCAGATACGCAGTATTTT. Encoded protein: CASSPGADTQYF.